What follows are 30 T cell receptor beta chains derived from one specimen sequenced in a study of blood T cell repertoires in COVID-19. Measured with immunoSEQ multiplex PCR; TCRdb has only the in-frame clones, and not every one. The table has more than 35,000 clones, roughly 87% seen once; the top ten hold around 20%. Sample: peripheral blood. These receptors were taken from a man in his sixties with acute or convalescent COVID-19.

The rearrangement uses TRBV19 and TRBJ2-5; 7 positions agree with TRBD1. V shed 5 bases, J shed 2 bases, and the junction held 5 bases outside the gene matches. The germline gives CDR1 LNHDA, CDR2 SQIVND (reference sequence). The CDR3 sequence is 14 residues long. DNA of the CDR3: TGTGCCAGTAGTCCCCAGGACAGGCAAGAGACCCAGTACTTC. It specifies CASSPQDRQETQYF.

This chain links TRBV28 with TRBJ2-3; 7 bases match TRBD2. Germline V CDR1 and CDR2: MDHEN, SYDVKM. Trimming removed 2 bases from V and 4 bases from J; junction bases left unmatched: 9. The CDR3 spans 16 residues. The CDR3 sequence: CASSLVSRGSADTQYF. The CDR3 DNA is TGTGCCAGCAGTTTAGTCTCTCGCGGGAGTGCAGATACGCAGTATTTT.

The V gene is TRBV11-2, the J gene TRBJ2-1; 9 bases agree with TRBD2. Germline lookup yields CDR1 SGHAT and CDR2 FQNNGV. The V gene end was trimmed by 5 bases and the J gene end by 4 bases; junction bases not matched to a gene: 6. The CDR3 has 15 residues. CDR3 nucleotides: TGTGCCAGCAGCCTTATAGCGGGGGCTTACAATGAGCAGTTCTTC. Encoded protein: CASSLIAGAYNEQFF.

The V and J genes are TRBV5-1 and TRBJ1-1; 7 bases map to TRBD1. Germline lookup yields CDR1 SGHRS and CDR2 YFSETQ. Losses at the gene ends were 4 bases for V and 3 bases for J; bases not matched to a gene: 6. The CDR3 consists of 14 residues. CDR3 nucleotide sequence: TGCGCCAGCAGCCGGCACGGACAGGACACTGAAGCTTTCTTT. As protein: CASSRHGQDTEAFF.

The chain recombines TRBV7-9 with TRBJ1-5; 7 nucleotides match TRBD1. The CDR3 is 14 residues long. From germline, CDR1 is SEHNR and CDR2 FQNEAQ (reference sequence). Losses at the gene ends were 6 bases for V and 3 bases for J; bases not matched to a gene: 5. In DNA form, the CDR3 reads TGTGCCAGCAGATCGACAGGGTTCAATCAGCCCCAGCATTTT. Translated: CASRSTGFNQPQHF. The whole variable domain, remainder taken from reference TRBV7-9 and TRBJ1-5, is DTGVSQNPRHKITKRGQNVTFRCDPISEHNRLYWYRQTLGQGPEFLTYFQNEAQLEKSRLLSDRFSAERPKGSFSTLEIQRTEQGDSAMYLCASRSTGFNQPQHFGDGTRLSIL.

The V call is TRBV29-1, the J call TRBJ2-5, with D perhaps matching TRBD1 (6 bases). V lost 7 bases and J 5 bases, leaving 14 bases between the germline ends. From germline, CDR1 is SQVTM and CDR2 ANQGSEA. This CDR3 spans 12 amino acids. CDR3 region: CSASGAVETQYF. DNA for the CDR3: TGCAGCGCCTCAGGGGCTGTGGAGACCCAGTACTTC.

The chain combines TRBV27 with TRBJ2-3; TRBD2 aligns across 13 bases. CDR1 and CDR2 from the germline V gene are MNHEY and SMNVEV (reference sequence). With 6 bases clipped from V and 7 bases from J, the junction kept 10 bases outside the gene matches. The CDR3 is 16 amino acids. The CDR3: CASSRTSGRSTYTQYF. CDR3 DNA sequence: TGTGCCAGCAGCCGGACTAGCGGGAGATCTACGTATACGCAGTATTTT.

This clone turned up a few times. The chain combines TRBV19 with TRBJ2-5; 9 nucleotides align to TRBD1. Germline assignment: CDR1 LNHDA and CDR2 SQIVND (reference sequence). The CDR3 totals 16 residues. V was clipped by 3 bases and J by 1 base; unmatched bases: 6. The CDR3 protein is CASSILLGQGQETQYF. The CDR3 nucleotides read TGTGCCAGTAGTATCCTGCTGGGACAGGGCCAAGAGACCCAGTACTTC.

V and J are TRBV5-4 and TRBJ1-2; D gene unclear. This CDR3 has 14 amino acids. The germline V gene has CDR1 SGHNT and CDR2 YYREEE (reference sequence). Trimming left V 4 bases short and J 4 bases short, with 14 bases between. In DNA form, the CDR3 reads TGTGCCAGCAGCCCCGGAAATGGGCTCTATGGCTACACCTTC. This encodes CASSPGNGLYGYTF.

The chain recombines TRBV11-2 with TRBJ1-4, with TRBD1 matching over 11 bases. The V gene's germline CDR1 is SGHAT and CDR2 FQNNGV. V shed 1 base, J shed 6 bases, and the junction held 1 base outside the gene matches. There are 15 residues in the CDR3. DNA for the CDR3: TGTGCCAGCAGCTTAGCGGGACAGGGGGATGAAAAACTGTTTTTT. Its translation is CASSLAGQGDEKLFF.

The CDR3 protein is CSVARGKQFF. The CDR3 DNA follows: TGCAGTGTAGCTAGAGGGAAGCAGTTCTTC. The chain is built from TRBV20-1 and TRBJ2-1, with a tentative D call TRBD2 (5 bases). Trimming removed 7 bases from V and 11 bases from J, with 12 bases in between. Germline V gives CDR1 DFQATT, CDR2 SNEGSKA (reference sequence). This CDR3 has 10 amino acids.

This chain joins TRBV10-1 and TRBJ1-1; 7 positions agree with TRBD1. The trim removed 7 bases at V and 5 bases at J, leaving 7 bases unmatched. The CDR3 runs 13 residues. CDR1 WNHNN and CDR2 SYGVQD come from the germline V gene (reference sequence). CDR3 residues: CASKQGRWTEAFF. CDR3 DNA sequence: TGCGCCAGCAAACAGGGGAGGTGGACTGAAGCTTTCTTT.

The chain employs TRBV28 and TRBJ1-6, with D possibly being TRBD1 (5 bases). Germline CDR1 reads MDHEN; CDR2 reads SYDVKM. This CDR3 comprises 15 residues. The V end was cut by 3 bases, the J end by 7 bases, with 13 bases between. The CDR3 DNA sequence: TGTGCCAGCAGTTTCTCCGCAGGGTTGAATTCACCCCTCCACTTT. It is translated as CASSFSAGLNSPLHF.

This rearrangement joins TRBV6-5 to TRBJ2-5; D is unclear. Trimming removed 5 bases from V and 4 bases from J, with 11 bases in between. Germline CDR1 is MNHEY and CDR2 is SVGAGI. The length of the CDR3 is 13 residues. The CDR3 bases are TGTGCCAGCAGTCGCCCGGGTAGAGAGACCCAGTACTTC. Protein: CASSRPGRETQYF.

The V gene is TRBV27, the J gene TRBJ2-7; 7 nucleotides agree with TRBD1. The ends lost 5 bases at V and 11 bases at J; junction bases unmatched: 15. Germline loops: CDR1 MNHEY, CDR2 SMNVEV (reference sequence). The CDR3 spans 14 residues. The CDR3 loop reads CASSVTGARTGEYF. CDR3 DNA: TGTGCCAGCAGTGTTACAGGGGCTCGCACCGGGGAGTACTTC.

The rearrangement links TRBV28 to TRBJ1-2; D is perhaps TRBD1 (6 bases). The CDR3 loop spans 12 amino acids. From germline, CDR1 is MDHEN and CDR2 SYDVKM. V was shortened by 6 bases and J by 8 bases, with 13 bases between the two germline ends. CDR3 in amino acids: CASRATGYGYTF. The CDR3 DNA reads as TGTGCCAGCAGAGCAACAGGGTACGGCTACACCTTC.

The chain employs TRBV5-1 and TRBJ2-3; maybe TRBD1 (5 bases). The V and J ends lost 0 bases and 1 base respectively, with 9 bases between them. Germline lookup yields CDR1 SGHRS and CDR2 YFSETQ. The CDR3 sequence is 15 residues long. CDR3 sequence: CASSLDRPGTDTQYF. The DNA for the CDR3 is TGCGCCAGCAGCTTGGACAGGCCGGGCACAGATACGCAGTATTTT.

The rearrangement joins TRBV10-1 to TRBJ2-1; the match to TRBD2 covers 15 bases. Germline lookup yields CDR1 WNHNN and CDR2 SYGVQD (reference sequence). V gave up 4 bases and J gave up 8 bases; unmatched junction bases: 6. The CDR3 runs to 16 residues. CDR3 loop: CASSAGTSGRRDEQFF. The CDR3 DNA reads as TGCGCCAGCAGTGCGGGGACTAGCGGGAGGAGGGATGAGCAGTTCTTC.

The chain carries TRBV29-1 and TRBJ2-1, with 10 positions matching TRBD2. V gave up 2 bases and J gave up 7 bases; unmatched junction bases: 8. Germline values: CDR1 SQVTM, CDR2 ANQGSEA. CDR3 length equals 15 residues. The DNA for the CDR3 is TGCAGCGTTGAATCGGGTGAGCGGGAGGGGAATGAGCAGTTCTTC. The encoded protein is CSVESGEREGNEQFF.

The J gene is TRBJ1-2, the V gene TRBV2; 7 bases fit TRBD1. The CDR3 has 13 residues. The J segment lost 4 bases and the V segment lost 1 base, leaving 0 bases of the junction unmatched. Germline CDR1 reads SNHLY; CDR2 reads FYNNEI. CDR3 nucleotide sequence: TGTGCCAGCAGTGAAGGACAGGGCTATGGCTACACCTTC. It encodes CASSEGQGYGYTF.

V is TRBV6-6 and J is TRBJ2-7; TRBD1 matches 7 bases. The V gene end was trimmed by 6 bases and the J gene end by 0 bases; junction bases not matched to a gene: 2. Germline V lookup: CDR1 MNHNY, CDR2 SVGAGI (reference sequence). The CDR3 is 13 residues long. The CDR3 region is CASRTGSSYEQYV. CDR3 nucleotide sequence: TGTGCCAGCAGGACAGGGAGCTCCTACGAGCAGTACGTC.

The V and J genes are TRBV2 and TRBJ1-1; TRBD1 is a possible D gene (5 bases). This CDR3 has 13 residues. V was shortened by 4 bases and J by 5 bases, with 11 bases between the two germline ends. The germline V gene encodes CDR1 SNHLY and CDR2 FYNNEI. CDR3 nucleotide sequence: TGTGCCAGCAGTGGCAGGGTTAGGACTGAAGCTTTCTTT. This codes for CASSGRVRTEAFF.

The chain recombines TRBV14 with TRBJ2-5; D is perhaps TRBD1 (5 bases). This CDR3 contains 14 residues. From germline, CDR1 is SGHDN and CDR2 FVKESK. V was pared by 1 base and J by 5 bases, with 11 bases between. CDR3 in amino acids: CASSQVGQGETQYF. DNA of the CDR3: TGTGCCAGCAGCCAAGTGGGTCAGGGTGAGACCCAGTACTTC. Together with reference TRBV14 and TRBJ2-5, the CDR3 gives the full variable domain: EAGVTQFPSHSVIEKGQTVTLRCDPISGHDNLYWYRRVMGKEIKFLLHFVKESKQDESGMPNNRFLAERTGGTYSTLKVQPAELEDSGVYFCASSQVGQGETQYFGPGTRLLVL.

The V gene is TRBV7-8, the J gene TRBJ2-3, with TRBD2 matching 12 bases. This CDR3 spans 17 amino acids. The V segment lost 5 bases and the J segment 4 bases; nucleotides outside the gene matches: 10. In germline, CDR1 is SGHVS, CDR2 FQNEAQ. The CDR3 reads CASSPSSGRAKSDTQYF. Here the CDR3 DNA reads TGTGCCAGCAGCCCCTCTAGCGGGAGGGCCAAGTCAGATACGCAGTATTTT.

Only one count was recorded for this clone. The rearrangement links TRBV12-3 or TRBV12-4 to TRBJ2-7; 7 bases are shared with TRBD1. This CDR3 region has 11 residues. The V segment lost 6 bases and the J segment 4 bases; nucleotides outside the gene matches: 0. The CDR3 region is CASRDRYEQYF. CDR3 bases: TGTGCCAGCAGGGACAGGTACGAGCAGTACTTC.

The rearrangement links TRBV18 to TRBJ1-5; 7 bases match TRBD1. Germline CDR1 reads KGHSH; CDR2 reads LQKENI. The V gene end was trimmed by 1 base and the J gene end by 4 bases; junction bases not matched to a gene: 4. The CDR3 has 15 amino acids. The CDR3 DNA reads as TGTGCCAGCTCACCACGCCGGGACAGAAATCAGCCCCAGCATTTT. This encodes CASSPRRDRNQPQHF.

The chain joins TRBV2 to TRBJ2-7; tentative D call: TRBD1 (6 bases). This CDR3 contains 13 residues. V shed 3 bases and J shed 6 bases, with 12 bases lying between them. Germline V gene data show CDR1 as SNHLY and CDR2 as FYNNEI. CDR3 bases: TGTGCCAGCAGTGATAGGGGGTTGGGCGAGCAGTACTTC. It encodes CASSDRGLGEQYF.

The chain employs TRBV28 and TRBJ2-3, with TRBD1 matching over 11 bases. Germline V gene data show CDR1 as MDHEN and CDR2 as SYDVKM. This CDR3 comprises 14 residues. The J segment lost 5 bases and the V segment lost 4 bases, leaving 2 bases of the junction unmatched. The CDR3 is CASSSGQGVDTQYF. The DNA of the CDR3 is TGTGCCAGCAGTTCGGGACAGGGGGTAGATACGCAGTATTTT. Based on the CDR3 plus reference TRBV28 and TRBJ2-3, the full variable domain is DVKVTQSSRYLVKRTGEKVFLECVQDMDHENMFWYRQDPGLGLRLIYFSYDVKMKEKGDIPEGYSVSREKKERFSLILESASTNQTSMYLCASSSGQGVDTQYFGPGTRLTVL.

The chain links TRBV15 to TRBJ2-7; 7 positions match TRBD2. The CDR3 covers 13 residues. The V gene end was trimmed by 1 base and the J gene end by 3 bases; junction bases not matched to a gene: 0. In germline, CDR1 is LNHNV, CDR2 YYDKDF (reference sequence). CDR3 in DNA: TGTGCCACCAGCAGAGCTAGCGGCTACGAGCAGTACTTC. Its translation: CATSRASGYEQYF.

The chain is built from TRBV7-6 and TRBJ2-1; the D gene is possibly TRBD2 (6 bases). The V gene's germline CDR1 is SGHVS and CDR2 FNYEAQ. The V gene lost 11 bases and the J gene lost 6 bases, with 8 bases spanning the gap. The CDR3 has 10 amino acids. The CDR3 spells CAAAGNEQFF. In DNA form, the CDR3 reads TGTGCCGCAGCGGGCAATGAGCAGTTCTTC.